This T cell receptor (beta chain) emerged from a study of cytomegalovirus exposure and HLA in healthy donors (dated by TCRdb to 2016 to 2017). About the investigation overall: An earlier analysis of roughly 610 of the donors reported 276 Gb of sequence data and around 100 million unique TCR beta sequences obtained from approximately 180 million T cells. About 280 gigabases of sequencing data and tens of millions of unique TCR sequences made up an early release that covered nearly 650 HLA-typed donors. The genetic ancestry cluster associated with self-reported Caucasian donors included around four fifths of the 398 genotyped donors. The study aimed to test whether signatures of past pathogen exposure could be identified by cataloging public T cell receptors. The study used immunosequencing to profile the T cell repertoires of about 670 subjects and linked those repertoires to cytomegalovirus serostatus. Along with the roughly 700-subject first cohort, a separate validation cohort of roughly 110 different subjects was used. To predict cytomegalovirus infection status, the study combined high-throughput TCR immunosequencing, statistical association of individual TCRs with disease status, and machine learning. A later analysis re-examined previously published TCR beta repertoires from hundreds of donors and added high-resolution HLA genotyping to investigate patterns of TCR occurrence. Rather than drawing on any new phenotypic data, the later analysis identified candidate immune exposures from TCR beta sequences and the way those sequences occurred across donors. An earlier analysis of nearly 600 of the donors applied high-throughput TCR beta sequencing to assess whether each TCR beta V gene segment acted as functional or pseudogenic. Donor age, sex, ethnicity and CMV serostatus were compiled alongside the repertoire data. In a later genetic analysis, genome-wide SNP genotypes for about 55% of the roughly 670 donors were used, and that subset was treated as a discovery cohort. Every repertoire in the discovery cohort had been generated on one and the same sequencing platform. Both class I and class II loci were covered by HLA typing, at four-digit resolution. The number of donors typed differed by locus, with about 629-630 for A, B, C, DRB1 and DQB1, 522 for DQA1, over 600 for DPA1, and under 490 for DPB1. Because of strong linkage in the cohort, roughly five DR-DQ haplotypes were treated as single units for association and clustering. On average, roughly 240,000 unique TCR beta nucleotide sequences were sequenced per donor among 398 genotyped donors of the cohort, with approximately 18% of those sequences being non-productive.

Preparation of the library involved the immunoSEQ multiplex PCR assay. A mixture of 60 forward primers for TCR Vbeta segments and 13 reverse primers for TCR Jbeta segments was used in the multiplex PCR. Amplification of the CDR3 region of rearranged TCR beta genes was performed with a multiplex PCR assay on genomic DNA. Amplified TCR beta libraries were sequenced as 87-base-pair reads on the Illumina HiSeq System. In the paper's pipeline: Across the roughly 600 repertoires, a later analysis counted tens of millions of unique TCR beta chains, some 11 million of which were shared by at least two donors. Raw reads were error-corrected and collapsed into unique sequences with a nearest-neighbor algorithm that merged closely related sequences to remove PCR and sequencing errors. Alignment of CDR3 sequences to IMGT reference sequences was used to assign V, D and J gene segments. For a sequence to be retained, at least a six-nucleotide match to both a V gene segment and a J gene segment was required. A rearrangement was called productive if the CDR3 had no stop codons and remained in frame with V and J, and every other rearrangement was called non-productive. CDR3 was defined by IMGT convention, running from the second conserved V-encoded cysteine to the conserved J-encoded phenylalanine. The earlier analysis of around 640 of the donors excluded sequences that lacked an unambiguous match to a single V gene segment. An earlier analysis of a few hundred of the donors called V segments functional above 56.7% productive rearrangements and segregating when the between-donor standard deviation exceeded 5%. To diagnose cytomegalovirus status from the catalog of TCR beta chain sequences, a statistical classification framework was built. V and J gene assignment, in a later analysis, came from comparing TCR nucleotide sequences with IMGT/GENE-DB human TR gene sequences. Using the TCRdist pipeline, a later analysis assigned CDR3 sequences along with most-parsimonious VDJ recombination scenarios. In a later analysis, each TCR beta chain was defined by its CDR3 amino acid sequence together with its V-gene family, and reads without a unique V-gene family were excluded. To address suspected cross-contamination and a sequencing artifact, a later analysis removed 592 highly shared, low-generation-probability nucleotide sequences. In a later analysis, a clonal expansion index was calculated for each public chain from normalized within-repertoire ranks of inferred template counts. Generation probabilities in a later analysis came from a VDJ recombination model fitted to out-of-frame rearrangements, and those results were checked against IGoR. In a later analysis, TCR-TCR, TCR-HLA and TCR-CMV co-occurrence was scored with hypergeometric tests, and a repertoire-size bias correction was applied to TCR pairs. To estimate false discovery rates, a later analysis permuted the HLA or CMV assignments 20 times. A later analysis grouped co-occurring TCRs with DBSCAN, adding TCRdist sequence similarity when clustering within HLA-allele-positive subsets. For co-occurrence clustering, repertoires with fewer than 30,000 or more than 120,000 public chains were excluded, along with five or six repertoires with anomalous nucleotide sharing. In TCRdb, the immuneACCESS table is reduced to in-frame sequences with V and J assigned. These tables do not hold every clone; where another copy was compared, an unresolved V gene accounts for under half, and the others remain unexplained. The D gene and trimming were derived from the DNA, and the V and J assignments and clone size from that table. This sample comprises approximately 190,000 clones, 82% of them detected only once. Around 0.8% of the sample lies in the top ten.

In total, about 650 healthy bone marrow donors made up the cohort. At the time of sampling, every cohort member was nominally healthy, though immune exposures that went unrecorded were likely present. The donor tested CMV seronegative and was one of the 352 seronegative cohort members. A peripheral blood sample was provided by each donor, and peripheral blood mononuclear cells were used for TCR beta sequencing. Genomic DNA extraction from the blood cell samples was performed with the Qiagen DNeasy Blood Extraction Kit. Study-wide findings and limitations: In an earlier analysis of more than 500 of the donors, most TCR beta V segments appeared in productive rearrangements about 87% or about 30% of the time, broadly matching IMGT annotations. Presence/absence analyses assumed roughly uniform sequencing depth across donors, an assumption that may not hold. The classifier was reported to diagnose cytomegalovirus status with high specificity and sensitivity in both the original cohort and the validation cohort. Specific HLA alleles were associated with 15,000 to 20,000 TCR beta sequences at a false discovery rate of 0.05 in a later analysis. A further reported finding was that TCR beta sequences accurately predicted the HLA-A and HLA-B alleles for most subjects in the first cohort. Over 15 rarely observed V segments, including chromosome 9 orphons, were excluded from the earlier analysis of several hundred of the donors because counts were too low. In this cohort, only TCR beta chains were sequenced, and detectable features were limited by the absence of alpha or paired-chain data. The 87-base-pair reads could not distinguish some IMGT-functional V segments, including TRBV6-2 and TRBV6-3, so those segments were excluded. Immune exposure information for the cohort was limited to CMV serostatus. Correlated functional status among segregating V segments might reflect linkage disequilibrium, but an unknown experimental factor could not be ruled out. Several of the top co-occurrence clusters appeared to be linked to parvovirus B19, influenza, CMV and Epstein-Barr virus, according to a later analysis. A later analysis found that HLA-associated TCR beta chains were more clonally expanded and had lower generation probabilities than equally common non-associated chains. The study gave a list of 150 to 200 TCR beta chains associated with cytomegalovirus. An association between a missense DCLRE1C variant and V-gene and J-gene trimming of TCR beta chains was found in a later genetic analysis and replicated in an independent cohort. The authors suggested that the approach could potentially be extended to other disease states and immunological phenotypes. In a later genetic analysis, fewer N-insertions in productive TCRs were reported among donors in an Asian-associated ancestry cluster than the roughly 700-donor mean. In a later analysis, most CMV-associated TCR beta chains were found to appear HLA-restricted, with HLA associations seemingly driven largely by CMV exposure. A cluster of highly shared sequence variants was judged likely to represent a technical artifact of the sequencing pipeline. In a later analysis, TCR association rates were found to vary across HLA loci, with the most associated TCRs seen for DRB1 alleles and the fewest for HLA-C alleles. When HLA alleles, especially DR and DQ, strongly co-occurred, attributing TCR associations to individual alleles was difficult. Three of the identified cytomegalovirus-associated TCR beta chains were confirmed in vitro to be specific for cytomegalovirus antigens. Because HLA typing was missing for some donors at each locus, association tests included only the typed subset. While some public TCRs were present in many individuals, most TCR sequences turned up only very rarely across donors.

Counted from cysteine to phenylalanine, this CDR3 has 14 amino acids. Kept here is only the CDR3 DNA, which spans 42 bases and is read in frame from base 1. V is trimmed back by 7 bases and J by 5 bases, and the junction contains 11 bases that no gene match accounts for. Per the germline V gene (reference sequence), MNHEY is the CDR1 and SMNVEV is the CDR2. With respect to this clone: The clone's antigen remains unknown. No base qualities exist here, and no much larger clone lies one base off it.

The source of this sequence is a woman in her late teens or twenties in good health and CMV-seronegative. The sample comprised PBMCs. The rearrangement combines TRBV27 with TRBJ2-7, with 7 middle bases fitting TRBD1. The nucleotide sequence reads as follows: TGTGCCAGCACCCGCCCGACAGGGTTCCACGAGCAGTACTTC. It encodes CASTRPTGFHEQYF.